The next 27 T cell receptor beta chains were all read from a single sample in a study of control samples from healthy donors and cancer patients. Profiled with immunoSEQ multiplex PCR; TCRdb holds only in-frame clones, not every one. The table lists some 120,000 clones, over 75% of them singletons. Sequencing was done on a sample of blood. All receptors come from a man between 18 and 35 years old in good health.

The chain is built from TRBV6-5 and TRBJ1-2; 9 bases are shared with TRBD1. Germline assignment: CDR1 MNHEY and CDR2 SVGAGI. V was pared by 6 bases and J by 5 bases, with 7 bases of the junction left unmatched. This CDR3 has 14 residues. The CDR3 DNA sequence: TGTGCCAGCAGCCTACAGGGGGCTCCTTATGGCTACACCTTC. This gives the protein CASSLQGAPYGYTF.

The genes are TRBV6-5 and TRBJ1-1, with 7 bases fitting TRBD1. This CDR3 spans 14 amino acids. CDR1 and CDR2 (germline): MNHEY, SVGAGI. J gave up 4 bases and V 7 bases, and 9 bases lay outside the gene matches. This CDR3 is CASTPPGGLTEAFF. DNA of the CDR3: TGTGCCAGCACCCCTCCAGGGGGTCTCACTGAAGCTTTCTTT.

This chain connects TRBV15 to TRBJ2-1; possibly TRBD2 for D (5 bases). The CDR3 sequence is 16 residues long. The ends were cut back, 4 bases at V and 10 bases at J, with 23 bases in the middle. CDR1 and CDR2 (germline): LNHNV, YYDKDF (reference sequence). In DNA form, the CDR3 reads TGTGCCACCAGCACCCGGCGGCGGGTTGATGGTGACGAGCAGTTCTTC. Translated: CATSTRRRVDGDEQFF.

This chain links TRBV28 with TRBJ1-2, with D possibly being TRBD1 (5 bases). Germline loops: CDR1 MDHEN, CDR2 SYDVKM. This CDR3 region has 17 residues. Trimming stripped 5 bases from V and 7 bases from J, with 26 bases between. DNA for the CDR3: TGTGCCAGCAGTCCCAGCGGTGGCAGGGAAATTCGTGGTGGCTACACCTTC. Its translation is CASSPSGGREIRGGYTF.

V usage is TRBV6-5 and J usage is TRBJ1-1; 8 positions match TRBD1. There are 12 residues in the CDR3. V lost 6 bases and J lost 6; bases outside the gene matches: 3. Germline CDR1 is MNHEY and CDR2 is SVGAGI. The CDR3 DNA is TGTGCCAGCAGGACAGGGGTGGCTGAAGCTTTCTTT. Translating gives CASRTGVAEAFF.

This sequence joins TRBV11-3 and TRBJ2-5; D call uncertain. The CDR3 is 12 residues long. V lost 1 base and J 1 base, leaving 1 base between the germline ends. Germline V CDR1 and CDR2: SGHNT, YENEEA. The CDR3 DNA follows: TGTGCCAGCAGCTTAGTCCAAGAGACCCAGTACTTC. As protein: CASSLVQETQYF.

The rearrangement links TRBV7-2 to TRBJ1-2, with TRBD1 as a possible D gene (6 bases). The length of the CDR3 is 13 residues. CDR1 is SGHTA, CDR2 FQGNSA, per germline. V lost 2 bases to trimming and J lost 6 bases, with 10 bases between them. CDR3 region: CASSLSRQDGYTF. In DNA form, the CDR3 reads TGTGCCAGCAGCTTATCACGACAGGATGGCTACACCTTC.

This clone was recorded once. The chain joins TRBV7-9 to TRBJ1-6; D not certain. Trimming removed 0 bases from V and 9 bases from J, with 9 bases in between. This CDR3 is built from 14 residues. CDR1 is SEHNR and CDR2 is FQNEAQ in the germline V gene (reference sequence). In DNA, the CDR3 is TGTGCCAGCAGCTTAGCAGGGCTGGCTTCACCCCTCCACTTT. The encoded protein is CASSLAGLASPLHF.

This chain uses TRBV5-1 with TRBJ1-2, with D possibly matching TRBD1 (6 bases). Germline V gene sequence: CDR1 SGHRS, CDR2 YFSETQ. The V and J ends lost 2 bases and 0 bases respectively, with 8 bases between them. The CDR3 extends over 14 amino acids. The CDR3 region has the DNA TGCGCCAGCAGCTTCGACAGGACTAACTATGGCTACACCTTC. It is translated as CASSFDRTNYGYTF.

V and J are TRBV6-2 or TRBV6-3 and TRBJ1-2; D possibly corresponds to TRBD1 (5 bases). Trimming removed 4 bases at V and 1 base at J, with 16 bases between. Germline CDR1 is MNHEY and CDR2 is SVGEGT. The CDR3 has 16 residues. CDR3 sequence reads: CASSWDPDGVNYGYTF. CDR3 in DNA: TGTGCCAGCAGTTGGGACCCGGACGGAGTTAACTATGGCTACACCTTC.

The rearrangement links TRBV18 to TRBJ2-1; D ambiguous. Germline V gives CDR1 KGHSH, CDR2 LQKENI. The V end was cut by 2 bases, the J end by 7 bases, with 6 bases between. This CDR3 has 12 amino acids. The CDR3 DNA reads as TGTGCCAGCTCACCAGGGCAGAATGAGCAGTTCTTC. Residues: CASSPGQNEQFF.

V is TRBV6-2 or TRBV6-3 and J is TRBJ1-2, with no clear D. The germline V gene encodes CDR1 MNHEY and CDR2 SVGEGT. The CDR3 extends over 12 amino acids. Between the trimmed V and J ends, which lost 2 bases and 5 bases, there was a span of 6 bases. The CDR3: CASSYGTYGYTF. The CDR3 DNA follows: TGTGCCAGCAGTTACGGCACTTATGGCTACACCTTC.

The V and J genes are TRBV11-3 and TRBJ2-1; D is possibly TRBD1 (6 bases). The CDR3 has 16 residues. Trimming removed 2 bases from V and 7 bases from J, with 18 bases in between. The germline CDR1 and CDR2 sequences are SGHNT and YENEEA. Written as DNA, the CDR3 is TGTGCCAGCAGCTTACGGGACACCCCTAGAGCGAATGAGCAGTTCTTC. It translates to CASSLRDTPRANEQFF.

This chain joins TRBV3-1 (or the pseudogene TRBV3-2) and TRBJ2-2, with D perhaps TRBD1 (6 bases). V was clipped by 3 bases and J by 1 base, with 15 bases between them. CDR1 LGHDT and CDR2 YNNKEL come from the germline V gene (reference sequence). The CDR3 is made up of 17 amino acids. CDR3 nucleotides: TGTGCCAGCAGCCAGTCATGGCGACAGGAGAACACCGGGGAGCTGTTTTTT. It yields the protein CASSQSWRQENTGELFF.

The chain carries TRBV12-5 and TRBJ2-7, with 7 bases that match TRBD1. Germline V gene sequence: CDR1 LGHNT, CDR2 FRNRAP. With V trimmed by 8 bases and J by 3 bases, 13 bases remained unmatched. The CDR3 has 15 amino acids. In DNA, the CDR3 is TGTGCTAGTCGCGGATTCCGACAGGGTTACTACGAGCAGTACGTC. Protein: CASRGFRQGYYEQYV.

As DNA, the CDR3 is TGTGCCAGAACCGGGACCGAAGAGTCCGGGGAGCTGTTTTTT. Translated, it gives CARTGTEESGELFF. The chain links TRBV3-1 (or the pseudogene TRBV3-2) to TRBJ2-2; perhaps D is TRBD1 or TRBD2 (5 bases each). The CDR3 totals 14 residues. CDR1 LGHDT and CDR2 YNNKEL come from the germline V gene (reference sequence). V was shortened by 9 bases and J by 6 bases, with 17 bases between the two germline ends.

This clone was found once. The chain has TRBV7-2 and TRBJ2-2, with a tentative D call TRBD1 (6 bases). Germline CDR1 reads SGHTA; CDR2 reads FQGNSA. V lost 1 base, J lost 2 bases, and 14 bases lay in between. This CDR3 has 17 residues. In nucleotides, the CDR3 is TGTGCCAGCAGCTTAGGAGTGACAGGCTCAAACACCGGGGAGCTGTTTTTT. The encoded protein is CASSLGVTGSNTGELFF.

V usage is TRBV6-2 or TRBV6-3 and J usage is TRBJ2-3; 8 bases are shared with TRBD2. J lost 6 bases, V lost 6 bases, and 14 bases had no gene match. This CDR3 region has 16 residues. Germline V CDR1 and CDR2: MNHEY, SVGEGT. The CDR3 reads CASSWERGSKGDTQYF. CDR3 bases: TGTGCCAGCAGCTGGGAGCGGGGGTCGAAGGGCGATACGCAGTATTTT.

This chain uses TRBV30 with TRBJ2-3; the match to TRBD2 covers 14 bases. V dropped 0 bases and J dropped 5; count of bases not matched to a gene: 7. Germline CDR1 GTSNPN, CDR2 SVGIG (reference sequence). The CDR3 totals 17 residues. This CDR3 reads CAWSVPTSGGAKDTQYF. The CDR3 DNA is TGTGCCTGGAGTGTTCCGACTAGCGGGGGGGCCAAAGATACGCAGTATTTT. Looking up the rest from reference TRBV30 and TRBJ2-3 gives the full variable domain: SQTIHQWPATLVQPVGSPLSLECTVEGTSNPNLYWYRQAAGRGLQLLFYSVGIGQISSEVPQNLSASRPQDRQFILSSKKLLLSDSGFYLCAWSVPTSGGAKDTQYFGPGTRLTVL.

The chain joins TRBV5-5 to TRBJ1-1; D unclear. In germline, CDR1 is SGHKS, CDR2 YYEKEE (reference sequence). The CDR3 runs 15 residues. V shed 0 bases and J shed 10 bases, with 19 bases lying between them. CDR3 loop: CASSLAMAAQVGAFF. The CDR3 DNA follows: TGTGCCAGCAGCTTGGCCATGGCAGCCCAGGTTGGAGCTTTCTTT.

The rearrangement uses TRBV9 and TRBJ2-1; 10 positions agree with TRBD2. Germline V CDR1 and CDR2: SGDLS, YYNGEE. The CDR3 consists of 15 residues. V trimming: 3 bases; J trimming: 4 bases; junction bases outside the gene matches: 4. CDR3 bases: TGTGCCAGCAGCGGAGCGGGAGGGTTGTACAATGAGCAGTTCTTC. Amino acids: CASSGAGGLYNEQFF.

This chain joins TRBV19 and TRBJ2-2; weak D call: TRBD2 (6 bases). V was pared by 11 bases and J by 6 bases, with 16 bases between. The CDR3 is 13 residues long. Germline V lookup: CDR1 LNHDA, CDR2 SQIVND (reference sequence). The CDR3 spells CAASMSGAGELFF. The CDR3 DNA reads TGTGCCGCCAGTATGTCGGGGGCCGGGGAGCTGTTTTTT.

The J gene is TRBJ1-1, the V gene TRBV6-1; D not resolved. Looked up from germline, CDR1 is MNHNS and CDR2 is SASEGT. The CDR3 runs 13 residues. Between the trimmed V and J ends, which lost 1 base and 4 bases, there was a span of 7 bases. The CDR3 DNA reads TGTGCCAGCAGTGAAGACAGATCCACTGAAGCTTTCTTT. It encodes CASSEDRSTEAFF.

V is TRBV18 and J is TRBJ1-1; no clear D. The CDR3 is made up of 14 amino acids. V was cut by 5 bases and J by 5 bases, with 15 bases left in between. CDR1 and CDR2 from the germline V gene are KGHSH and LQKENI. The chain's CDR3 is CASSAQSEATEAFF. For the CDR3, the DNA is TGTGCCAGCTCAGCGCAGAGTGAGGCGACTGAAGCTTTCTTT.

This clone was counted a few times. This chain connects TRBV2 to TRBJ1-1, with TRBD1 matching 8 bases. There are 13 residues in the CDR3. V gave up 5 bases and J gave up 5 bases; unmatched junction bases: 4. Germline values: CDR1 SNHLY, CDR2 FYNNEI. The CDR3 region has the DNA TGTGCCAGCAGTCAGGGGGCTGGGACTGAAGCTTTCTTT. Amino acids: CASSQGAGTEAFF.

This chain links TRBV5-4 with TRBJ1-1, with D possibly being TRBD1 (6 bases). Germline V CDR1 and CDR2: SGHNT, YYREEE (reference sequence). This CDR3 has 15 residues. V was pared by 4 bases and J by 7 bases, with 20 bases between. The chain's CDR3 is CASSGWGADEGEAFF. For the CDR3, the DNA is TGTGCCAGCAGCGGTTGGGGGGCCGACGAGGGTGAAGCTTTCTTT.

A word on this clone: At one end the junction does not follow the germline gene, possibly because of a read error. The rearrangement links TRBV13 to TRBJ1-3; the D gene is possibly TRBD1 (6 bases). Germline CDR1 reads PRHDT; CDR2 reads FYEKMQ (reference sequence). The CDR3 is made up of 16 amino acids. The CDR3 loop is CASSSTPGQPGNTIYF. CDR3 in DNA: TGTGCCAGCAGCTCCACCCCGGGACAACCTGGGAACACCATATATTTT. The full variable domain, with the rest looked up from reference TRBV13 and TRBJ1-3, is AAGVIQSPRHLIKEKRETATLKCYPIPRHDTVYWYQQGPGQDPQFLISFYEKMQSDKGSIPDRFSAQQFSDYHSELNMSSLELGDSALYFCASSSTPGQPGNTIYFGEGSWLTVV.